Listed below are T cell receptor beta chains from one sample, sequenced in a study of cytomegalovirus exposure and HLA in healthy donors. The assay was immunoSEQ multiplex PCR, and TCRdb's table has in-frame clones only and misses some. This table lists about 130,000 clones. The source material was PBMCs. All receptors come from a woman in her fifties or sixties in good health and CMV-seronegative. Both conserved end residues are part of each CDR3. D genes are given only for firm matches.

v_call	j_call	d_call	cdr3_aa	cdr3_nt
TRBV28	TRBJ1-1	-	CASNQVEPTEAFF	TGTGCCAGTAATCAAGTCGAGCCTACTGAAGCTTTCTTT
TRBV18	TRBJ1-1	-	CASSPLAGWAFF	TGTGCCAGCTCACCACTTGCAGGGTGGGCTTTCTTT
TRBV28	TRBJ2-7	-	CASSPPFGAGEQYF	TGTGCCAGCAGTCCCCCCTTTGGGGCTGGCGAGCAGTACTTC
TRBV7-3	TRBJ1-1	-	CASRSSANTEAFF	TGTGCCAGCAGATCTAGCGCCAACACTGAAGCTTTCTTT
TRBV5-1	TRBJ1-5	-	CASSLGLEGQPQHF	TGCGCCAGCAGCTTGGGACTGGAGGGTCAGCCCCAGCATTTT
TRBV6-4	TRBJ2-1	TRBD2	CASSASGSEQFF	TGTGCCAGCAGCGCTAGCGGATCCGAGCAGTTCTTC
TRBV9	TRBJ1-6	-	CASSVGGPLHF	TGTGCCAGCAGCGTAGGCGGACCCCTCCACTTT
TRBV7-8	TRBJ2-6	TRBD1	CASSPRTGTGANVLTF	TGTGCCAGCAGCCCTCGGACAGGGACTGGGGCCAACGTCCTGACTTTC
TRBV6-7	TRBJ1-6	-	CARQNRAKGTLHF	TGTGCCAGGCAGAACAGGGCAAAGGGGACCCTCCACTTT
TRBV2	TRBJ2-1	TRBD2	CASSEARRSGGTYNEQFF	TGTGCCAGCAGTGAAGCGCGGCGTAGCGGGGGGACTTACAATGAGCAGTTCTTC
TRBV28	TRBJ2-1	TRBD1	CASSSGQGFNEQFF	TGTGCCAGCAGTTCGGGACAGGGGTTCAATGAGCAGTTCTTC
TRBV14	TRBJ1-2	TRBD1	CASSQDRVGYTF	TGTGCCAGCAGCCAGGACAGGGTTGGCTACACCTTC
TRBV5-1	TRBJ2-1	TRBD2	CASSLMLGGVDEQFF	TGCGCCAGCAGCTTGATGTTGGGGGGGGTCGATGAGCAGTTCTTC
TRBV27	TRBJ2-3	TRBD1	CASSLSGGRSRLSTDTQYF	TGTGCCAGCAGTTTGTCAGGGGGCAGAAGCCGCCTATCCACAGATACGCAGTATTTT
TRBV5-1	TRBJ1-2	TRBD1	CASSWGTGYGYTF	TGCGCCAGCAGCTGGGGGACAGGGTATGGCTACACCTTC
TRBV7-3	TRBJ1-2	TRBD1	CASSPGQGINYGYTF	TGTGCCAGCAGCCCCGGACAGGGGATTAACTATGGCTACACCTTC
TRBV5-1	TRBJ1-1	-	CASSRGWTEAFF	TGCGCCAGCAGCCGGGGTTGGACTGAAGCTTTCTTT
TRBV30	TRBJ2-3	-	CAWSVRLAADTQYF	TGTGCCTGGAGTGTAAGGCTAGCAGCAGATACGCAGTATTTT
TRBV2	TRBJ2-7	-	CASSEVKGSYEQYF	TGTGCCAGCAGTGAAGTAAAGGGGTCCTACGAGCAGTACTTC
TRBV5-1	TRBJ2-1	-	CASSFGVYNEQFF	TGCGCCAGCAGCTTCGGGGTATACAATGAGCAGTTCTTC
TRBV29-1	TRBJ1-2	-	CSGTAGTNYGYTF	TGCAGCGGCACGGCGGGGACTAACTATGGCTACACCTTC
TRBV28	TRBJ1-4	-	CASSLSGGSEKLFF	TGTGCCAGCAGTTTATCGGGGGGGAGTGAAAAACTGTTTTTT
TRBV6-5	TRBJ1-1	-	CASSPGTLNTEAFF	TGTGCCAGCAGCCCCGGGACACTGAACACTGAAGCTTTCTTT
TRBV6-5	TRBJ2-1	TRBD1	CASSSSGTGGLEQFF	TGTGCCAGCAGCTCCTCCGGGACAGGGGGCCTTGAGCAGTTCTTC
TRBV7-3	TRBJ2-3	-	CASSFQEADTQYF	TGTGCCAGCAGCTTCCAGGAAGCAGATACGCAGTATTTT
TRBV29-1	TRBJ2-1	-	CSVEDPYEQFF	TGCAGCGTTGAAGATCCGTATGAGCAGTTCTTC
TRBV7-6	TRBJ1-2	TRBD1	CASSFQIQGSEGYTF	TGTGCCAGCAGCTTTCAAATACAGGGGTCGGAAGGCTACACCTTC
TRBV7-8	TRBJ2-2	TRBD2	CASSLIMGGSNTGELFF	TGTGCCAGCAGCTTAATTATGGGGGGGTCGAACACCGGGGAGCTGTTTTTT
TRBV2	TRBJ1-1	TRBD1	CASRAPGQGNTEAFF	TGTGCCAGCAGGGCACCTGGACAGGGAAACACTGAAGCTTTCTTT
TRBV28	TRBJ2-7	TRBD1	CASKTGGYEQYF	TGTGCCAGCAAGACAGGGGGTTACGAGCAGTACTTC
TRBV15	TRBJ1-5	-	CATSGEQTLVGQPQHF	TGTGCCACCAGCGGGGAACAAACACTAGTGGGCCAGCCCCAGCATTTT
TRBV7-9	TRBJ2-1	TRBD2	CASSSESSGRVYNEQFF	TGTGCCAGCAGCTCAGAAAGTAGCGGGAGGGTCTACAATGAGCAGTTCTTC
TRBV19	TRBJ1-6	TRBD1	CASSSHRGREPLHF	TGTGCCAGTAGTTCCCACAGGGGGCGCGAACCCCTCCACTTT
TRBV7-9	TRBJ2-7	TRBD2	CASSLASGLAGFSYEQYF	TGTGCCAGCAGCTTAGCTTCGGGACTAGCGGGTTTCTCCTACGAGCAGTACTTC
TRBV7-9	TRBJ2-3	-	CASSLGADTDTQYF	TGTGCCAGCAGCTTAGGAGCGGACACAGATACGCAGTATTTT
TRBV6-1	TRBJ1-1	TRBD1	CASSGGTGGFLVGTEAFF	TGTGCCAGCAGTGGTGGGACAGGGGGTTTCTTAGTTGGCACTGAAGCTTTCTTT
TRBV13	TRBJ2-3	TRBD2	CASSLLSNLAGPSTDTQYF	TGTGCCAGCAGCTTATTGTCCAATCTAGCGGGCCCGAGCACAGATACGCAGTATTTT
TRBV7-2	TRBJ2-5	TRBD1	CASSPSDRMGQETQYF	TGTGCCAGCAGCCCCTCGGACAGGATGGGTCAAGAGACCCAGTACTTC
TRBV6-6	TRBJ1-2	-	CASTLHGENYGYTF	TGTGCCAGCACTCTACACGGGGAGAACTATGGCTACACCTTC
TRBV28	TRBJ2-2	TRBD1	CASSFRQGYTGELFF	TGTGCCAGCAGTTTTAGACAGGGATACACCGGGGAGCTGTTTTTT
TRBV5-1	TRBJ2-7	TRBD1	CASSFGTGAYEQYF	TGCGCCAGCAGCTTTGGGACAGGGGCCTACGAGCAGTACTTC
TRBV27	TRBJ1-2	TRBD1	CASSPQQGALGGYTF	TGTGCCAGCAGTCCCCAACAGGGGGCGCTTGGAGGCTACACCTTC
TRBV28	TRBJ1-1	-	CASSLQGLLEAFF	TGTGCCAGCAGTTTACAGGGACTTCTTGAAGCTTTCTTT
TRBV11-2	TRBJ2-1	TRBD2	CASSLGLAGSDNEQFF	TGTGCCAGCAGCTTAGGACTAGCGGGATCAGACAATGAGCAGTTCTTC
TRBV7-8	TRBJ1-6	-	CASSLELAYNSPLHF	TGTGCCAGCAGCTTAGAGTTAGCCTATAATTCACCCCTCCACTTT
TRBV28	TRBJ1-1	-	CASSSTGIGGTEAFF	TGTGCCAGCAGTTCAACAGGGATAGGGGGCACTGAAGCTTTCTTT
TRBV10-3	TRBJ2-2	-	CAISGDGPGTGELFF	TGTGCCATCAGTGGAGATGGACCGGGGACCGGGGAGCTGTTTTTT
TRBV28	TRBJ2-2	TRBD1	CASSSPGQLNTGELFF	TGTGCCAGCAGTTCCCCGGGACAGTTAAACACCGGGGAGCTGTTTTTT
TRBV7-9	TRBJ1-1	-	CASSPELVLNTEAFF	TGTGCCAGCAGCCCCGAGCTAGTTCTGAACACTGAAGCTTTCTTT
TRBV28	TRBJ1-6	-	CASSPPGVKANSPLHF	TGTGCCAGCAGTCCCCCGGGGGTAAAAGCGAATTCACCCCTCCACTTT
TRBV6-1	TRBJ2-3	-	CASSDRSAAADTQYF	TGTGCCAGCAGTGACAGGTCGGCCGCCGCAGATACGCAGTATTTT
TRBV6-5	TRBJ2-1	-	CACSRSNEQFF	TGTGCCTGCTCCCGGAGTAATGAGCAGTTCTTC
TRBV6-1	TRBJ1-2	-	CATPPNNMLAGGYTF	TGTGCCACCCCCCCGAACAATATGTTGGCGGGAGGCTACACCTTC